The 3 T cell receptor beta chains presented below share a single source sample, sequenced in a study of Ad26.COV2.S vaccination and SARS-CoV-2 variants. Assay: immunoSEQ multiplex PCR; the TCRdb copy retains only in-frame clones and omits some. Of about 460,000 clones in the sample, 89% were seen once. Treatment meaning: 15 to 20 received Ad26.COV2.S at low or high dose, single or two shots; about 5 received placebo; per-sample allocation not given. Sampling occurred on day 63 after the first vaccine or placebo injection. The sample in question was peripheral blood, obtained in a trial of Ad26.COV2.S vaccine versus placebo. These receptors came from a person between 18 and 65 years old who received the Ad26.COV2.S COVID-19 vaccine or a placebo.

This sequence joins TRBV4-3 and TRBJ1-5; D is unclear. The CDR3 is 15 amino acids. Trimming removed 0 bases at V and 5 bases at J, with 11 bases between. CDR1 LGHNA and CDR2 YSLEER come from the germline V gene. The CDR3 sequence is CASSQERRLDQPQHF. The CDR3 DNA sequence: TGCGCCAGCAGCCAAGAACGGCGTTTAGATCAGCCCCAGCATTTT.

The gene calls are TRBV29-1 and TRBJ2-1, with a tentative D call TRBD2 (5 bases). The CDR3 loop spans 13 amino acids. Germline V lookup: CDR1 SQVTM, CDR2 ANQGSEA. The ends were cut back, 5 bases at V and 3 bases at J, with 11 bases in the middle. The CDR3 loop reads CSVLAGNYNEQFF. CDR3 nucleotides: TGCAGCGTTCTAGCCGGGAACTACAATGAGCAGTTCTTC.

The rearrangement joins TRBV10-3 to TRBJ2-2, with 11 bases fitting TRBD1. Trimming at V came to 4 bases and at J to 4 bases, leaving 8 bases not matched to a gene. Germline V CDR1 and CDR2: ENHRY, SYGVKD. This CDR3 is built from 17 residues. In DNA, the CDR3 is TGTGCCATCAGTGGGACAGGGGGCTTATGGGGCACCGGGGAGCTGTTTTTT. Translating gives CAISGTGGLWGTGELFF.